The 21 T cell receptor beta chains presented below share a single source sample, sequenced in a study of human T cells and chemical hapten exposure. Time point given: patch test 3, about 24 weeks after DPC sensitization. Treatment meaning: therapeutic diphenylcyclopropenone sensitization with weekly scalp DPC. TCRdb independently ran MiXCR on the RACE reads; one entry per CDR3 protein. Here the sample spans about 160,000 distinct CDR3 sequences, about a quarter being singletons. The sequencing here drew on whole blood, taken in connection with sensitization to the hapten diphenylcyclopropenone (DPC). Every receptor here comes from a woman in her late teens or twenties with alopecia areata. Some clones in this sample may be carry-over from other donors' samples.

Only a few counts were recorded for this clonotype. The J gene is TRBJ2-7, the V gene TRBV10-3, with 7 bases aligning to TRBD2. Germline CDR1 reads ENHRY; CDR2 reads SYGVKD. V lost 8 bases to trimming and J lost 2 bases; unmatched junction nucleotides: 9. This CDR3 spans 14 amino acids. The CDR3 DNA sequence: TGTGCCATCGGGAGGGAAAGCACCACCTACGAGCAGTACTTC. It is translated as CAIGRESTTYEQYF.

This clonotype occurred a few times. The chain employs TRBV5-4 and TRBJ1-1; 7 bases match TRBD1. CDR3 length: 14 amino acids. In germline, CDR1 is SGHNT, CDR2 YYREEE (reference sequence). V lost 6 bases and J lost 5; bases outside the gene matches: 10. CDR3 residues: CASTPDRMRTEAFF. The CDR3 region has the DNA TGTGCCAGCACCCCGGACAGGATGCGGACTGAAGCTTTCTTT. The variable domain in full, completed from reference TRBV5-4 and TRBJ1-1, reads ETGVTQSPTHLIKTRGQQVTLRCSSQSGHNTVSWYQQALGQGPQFIFQYYREEENGRGNFPPRFSGLQFPNYSSELNVNALELDDSALYLCASTPDRMRTEAFFGQGTRLTVV.

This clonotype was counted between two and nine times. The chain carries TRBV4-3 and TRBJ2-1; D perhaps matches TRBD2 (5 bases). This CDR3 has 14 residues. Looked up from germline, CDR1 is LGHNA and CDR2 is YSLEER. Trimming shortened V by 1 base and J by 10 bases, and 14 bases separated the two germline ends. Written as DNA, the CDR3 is TGCGCCAGCAGCCAAGGATCCGGGGTAGGCGAGCAGTTCTTC. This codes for CASSQGSGVGEQFF.

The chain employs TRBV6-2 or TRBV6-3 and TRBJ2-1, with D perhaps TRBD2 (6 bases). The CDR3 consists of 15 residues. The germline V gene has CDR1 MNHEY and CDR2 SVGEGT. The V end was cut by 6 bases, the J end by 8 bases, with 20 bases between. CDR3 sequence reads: CASSRGDPRWYEQFF. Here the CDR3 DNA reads TGTGCCAGCAGCCGCGGGGACCCCCGATGGTATGAGCAGTTCTTC.

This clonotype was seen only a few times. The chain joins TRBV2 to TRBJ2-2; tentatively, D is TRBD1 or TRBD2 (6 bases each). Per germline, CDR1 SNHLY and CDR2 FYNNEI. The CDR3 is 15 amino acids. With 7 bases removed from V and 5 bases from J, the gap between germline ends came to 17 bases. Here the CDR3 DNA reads TGTGCCAGCAACCTCATCGGGGGCGCGACCGGGGAGCTGTTTTTT. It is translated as CASNLIGGATGELFF.

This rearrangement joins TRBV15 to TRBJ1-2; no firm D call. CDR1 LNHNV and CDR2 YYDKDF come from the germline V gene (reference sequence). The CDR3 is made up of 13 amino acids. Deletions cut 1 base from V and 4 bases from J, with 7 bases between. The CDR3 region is CATSRVGFYGYTF. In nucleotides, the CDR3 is TGTGCCACCAGCAGAGTCGGGTTCTATGGCTACACCTTC.

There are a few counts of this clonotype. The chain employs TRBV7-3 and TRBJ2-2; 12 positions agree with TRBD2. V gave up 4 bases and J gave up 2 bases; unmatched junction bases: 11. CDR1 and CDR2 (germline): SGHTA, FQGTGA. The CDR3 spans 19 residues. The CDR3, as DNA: TGTGCCAGCAGCTCCACGACTAGCGGGGGACCCACTAACACCGGGGAGCTGTTTTTT. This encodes CASSSTTSGGPTNTGELFF.

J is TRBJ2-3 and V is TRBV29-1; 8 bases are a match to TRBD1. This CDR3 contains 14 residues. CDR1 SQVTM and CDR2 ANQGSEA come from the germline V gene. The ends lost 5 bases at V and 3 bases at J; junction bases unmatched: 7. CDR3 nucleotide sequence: TGCAGCGTTACCGACAGGGGTAGTACAGATACGCAGTATTTT. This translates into CSVTDRGSTDTQYF.

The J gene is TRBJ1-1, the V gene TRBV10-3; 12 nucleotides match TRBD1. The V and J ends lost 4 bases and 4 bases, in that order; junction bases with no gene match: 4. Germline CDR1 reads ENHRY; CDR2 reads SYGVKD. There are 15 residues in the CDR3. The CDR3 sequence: CAISGDRGLGTEAFF. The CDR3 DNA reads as TGTGCCATCAGTGGGGACAGGGGGCTTGGCACTGAAGCTTTCTTT.

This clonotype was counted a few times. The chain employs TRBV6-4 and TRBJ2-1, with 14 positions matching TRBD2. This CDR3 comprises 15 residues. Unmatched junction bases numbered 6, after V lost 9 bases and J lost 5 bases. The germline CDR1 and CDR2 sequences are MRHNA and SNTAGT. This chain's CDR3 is CASRLAGGPDNEQFF. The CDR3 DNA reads TGTGCCAGTCGACTAGCGGGAGGGCCTGACAATGAGCAGTTCTTC.

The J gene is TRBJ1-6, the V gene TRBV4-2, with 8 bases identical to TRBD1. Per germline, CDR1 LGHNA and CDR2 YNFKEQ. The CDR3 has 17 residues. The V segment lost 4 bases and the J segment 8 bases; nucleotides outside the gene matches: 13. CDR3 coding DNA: TGTGCCAGCAGCCTTCAATCTGGACAGGGCGGGGATTCACCCCTCCACTTT. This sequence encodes CASSLQSGQGGDSPLHF.

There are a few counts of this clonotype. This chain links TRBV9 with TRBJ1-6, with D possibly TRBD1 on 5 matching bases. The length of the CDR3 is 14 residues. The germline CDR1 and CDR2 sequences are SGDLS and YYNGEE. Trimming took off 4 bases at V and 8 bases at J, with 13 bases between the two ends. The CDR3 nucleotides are TGTGCCAGCAGCCCTACGGGGGGTTATTCACCCCTCCACTTT. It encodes CASSPTGGYSPLHF.

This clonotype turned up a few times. CDR3 in amino acids: CASRLAGETGELFF. DNA for the CDR3: TGTGCCAGCAGACTAGCGGGAGAGACCGGGGAGCTGTTTTTT. J is TRBJ2-2 and V is TRBV6-2 or TRBV6-3; TRBD2 matches at 11 bases. The trim removed 6 bases at V and 5 bases at J, leaving 2 bases unmatched. CDR3 length equals 14 residues. Germline CDR1 and CDR2: MNHEY and SVGEGT.

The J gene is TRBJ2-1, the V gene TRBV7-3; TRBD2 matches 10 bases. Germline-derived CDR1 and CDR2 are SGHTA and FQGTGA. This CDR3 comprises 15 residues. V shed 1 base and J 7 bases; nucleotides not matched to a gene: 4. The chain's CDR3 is CASSLRDSGRNEQFF. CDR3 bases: TGTGCCAGCAGCTTAAGGGATAGCGGGAGGAATGAGCAGTTCTTC.

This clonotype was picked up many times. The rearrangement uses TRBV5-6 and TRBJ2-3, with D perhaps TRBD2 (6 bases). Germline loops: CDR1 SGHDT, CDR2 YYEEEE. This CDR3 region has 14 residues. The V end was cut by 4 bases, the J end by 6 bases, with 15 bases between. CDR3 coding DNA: TGTGCCAGCAGCGAGAAGGGACTGGAGGATACGCAGTATTTT. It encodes CASSEKGLEDTQYF.

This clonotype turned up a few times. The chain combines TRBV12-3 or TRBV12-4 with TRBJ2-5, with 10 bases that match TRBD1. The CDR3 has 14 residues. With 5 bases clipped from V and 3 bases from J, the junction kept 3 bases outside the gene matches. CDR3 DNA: TGTGCCAGCAGTCCGACAGGGGGCGAAGAGACCCAGTACTTC. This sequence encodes CASSPTGGEETQYF.

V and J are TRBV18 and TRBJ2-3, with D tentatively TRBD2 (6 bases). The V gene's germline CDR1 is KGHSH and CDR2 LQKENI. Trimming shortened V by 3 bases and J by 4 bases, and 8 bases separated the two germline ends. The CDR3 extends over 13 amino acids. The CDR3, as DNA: TGTGCCAGCTCACCCCCTAGCGCAGATACGCAGTATTTT. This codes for CASSPPSADTQYF.

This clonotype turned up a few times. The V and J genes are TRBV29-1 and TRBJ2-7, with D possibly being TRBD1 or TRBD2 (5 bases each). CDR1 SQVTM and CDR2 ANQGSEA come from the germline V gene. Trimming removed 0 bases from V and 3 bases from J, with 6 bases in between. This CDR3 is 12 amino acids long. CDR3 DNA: TGCAGCGTTGAAGAGGGGGTCTACGAGCAGTACTTC. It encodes CSVEEGVYEQYF.

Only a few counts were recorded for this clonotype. CDR3 protein: CAWMEGTGPYEQYF. The CDR3 coding sequence is TGTGCCTGGATGGAGGGGACAGGCCCTTACGAGCAGTACTTC. The chain combines TRBV30 with TRBJ2-7, with 8 nucleotides matching TRBD1. There are 14 residues in the CDR3. J lost 4 bases, V lost 4 bases, and 9 bases had no gene match. Germline CDR1 and CDR2: GTSNPN and SVGIG (reference sequence).

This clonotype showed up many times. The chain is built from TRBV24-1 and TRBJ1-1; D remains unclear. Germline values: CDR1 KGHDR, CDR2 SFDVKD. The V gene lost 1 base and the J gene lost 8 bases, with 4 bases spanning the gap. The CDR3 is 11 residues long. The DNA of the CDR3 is TGTGCCACCAGTGATTTTAAAGAAGCTTTCTTT. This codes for CATSDFKEAFF.

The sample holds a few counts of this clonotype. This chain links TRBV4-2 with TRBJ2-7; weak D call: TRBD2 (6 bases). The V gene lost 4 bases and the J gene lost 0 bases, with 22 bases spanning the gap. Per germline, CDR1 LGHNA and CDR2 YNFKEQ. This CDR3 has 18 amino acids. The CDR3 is CASSRHINSGLNSYEQYF. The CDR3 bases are TGTGCCAGCAGCCGCCATATAAACTCGGGACTCAACTCCTACGAGCAGTACTTC.